These 13 T cell receptor beta chains originate from one sample sequenced in a study of shared clonotypes between healthy human individuals. CD45RO-negative, CCR7-positively selected cells formed the naive CD8 fraction, excluding terminally differentiated effector memory CD45RA+ cells. Assay used: immunoSEQ multiplex PCR; TCRdb lists only in-frame clones, some missing. The profile covers about 2.2 million clones, with around 95% appearing a single time and about 1.7% taken by the ten largest. Sequencing used naive CD8+ T cells from PBMCs. The receptors stem from a man between 18 and 29 years old in good health. Some clones in this sample may be carry-over from other donors' samples.

This chain joins TRBV5-1 and TRBJ1-3; tentative D call: TRBD1 (6 bases). The CDR3 is made up of 17 amino acids. Trimming stripped 3 bases from V and 0 bases from J, with 16 bases between. Germline CDR1 and CDR2: SGHRS and YFSETQ. The CDR3 sequence is CASSWNRQALSGNTIYF. CDR3 nucleotides: TGCGCCAGCAGCTGGAACCGACAGGCACTCTCTGGAAACACCATATATTTT.

The genes are TRBV7-5 and TRBJ2-5; TRBD2 reflects the table's D call only, with no check against the DNA. TRBV7-5 is a pseudogene locus. The CDR3 is made up of 14 amino acids. CDR3 sequence: CARSSNSKQETQYF. Here the CDR3 DNA reads TGTGCCAGAAGCTCCAACTCTAAGCAAGAGACCCAGTACTTC.

About this clone itself: The sample has other DNA sequences that encode this CDR3 too. The rearrangement joins TRBV5-6 to TRBJ1-1; D is unclear. The germline CDR1 and CDR2 sequences are SGHDT and YYEEEE. This CDR3 contains 12 residues. The V end lost 3 bases, the J end lost 4 bases, and 7 bases lay between the germline ends. DNA for the CDR3: TGTGCCAGCAGCTCGGGCCCCACTGAAGCTTTCTTT. Encoded protein: CASSSGPTEAFF.

The rearrangement uses TRBV27 and TRBJ1-1; a weak D match, TRBD1 (5 bases). The CDR3 spans 15 residues. V dropped 3 bases and J dropped 1 base, with 12 bases sitting between them. The germline V gene has CDR1 MNHEY and CDR2 SMNVEV (reference sequence). The CDR3 here is CASSLERGTNTEAFF. CDR3 DNA: TGTGCCAGCAGTTTGGAGAGGGGCACGAACACTGAAGCTTTCTTT.

The V and J genes are TRBV2 and TRBJ2-7; 8 bases are a match to TRBD1. The germline gives CDR1 SNHLY, CDR2 FYNNEI. The CDR3 covers 15 residues. The trim removed 7 bases at V and 0 bases at J, leaving 8 bases unmatched. The CDR3 sequence: CASTTDRVSSYEQYF. The CDR3 region has the DNA TGTGCCAGCACTACGGACAGGGTAAGCTCCTACGAGCAGTACTTC.

The chain employs TRBV4-2 and TRBJ2-7; D is perhaps TRBD2 (5 bases). CDR1 LGHNA and CDR2 YNFKEQ come from the germline V gene. V was shortened by 0 bases and J by 2 bases, with 20 bases between the two germline ends. CDR3 size: 18 residues. The CDR3, as DNA: TGTGCCAGCAGCCAAGATCAGCGCCTAGCCAACCGGCCCTACGAGCAGTACTTC. It encodes CASSQDQRLANRPYEQYF.

Notes on this clone: Other DNA sequences from this sample encode an identical CDR3 as well. This chain connects TRBV6-6 to TRBJ2-2; a weak D match, TRBD1 (6 bases). The V gene's germline CDR1 is MNHNY and CDR2 SVGAGI (reference sequence). The length of the CDR3 is 14 residues. Trimming pared 0 bases from V and 4 bases from J, leaving 6 bases between. The CDR3 loop is CASSYSGGTGELFF. As DNA, the CDR3 is TGTGCCAGCAGTTACTCAGGGGGCACCGGGGAGCTGTTTTTT.

This chain joins TRBV2 and TRBJ2-1; D is ambiguous. CDR3 length: 13 amino acids. Germline values: CDR1 SNHLY, CDR2 FYNNEI. V dropped 0 bases and J dropped 12 bases, with 12 bases sitting between them. The CDR3 region is CASSEARGSVQFF. CDR3 coding DNA: TGTGCCAGCAGTGAAGCGCGAGGTTCGGTGCAGTTCTTC. Full variable domain (remainder filled in from reference TRBV2 and TRBJ2-1): EPEVTQTPSHQVTQMGQEVILRCVPISNHLYFYWYRQILGQKVEFLVSFYNNEISEKSEIFDDQFSVERPDGSNFTLKIRSTKLEDSAMYFCASSEARGSVQFFGPGTRLTVL.

This chain joins TRBV27 and TRBJ1-1; 7 nucleotides line up with TRBD1. Germline loops: CDR1 MNHEY, CDR2 SMNVEV (reference sequence). J was trimmed by 2 bases and V by 4 bases; bases with no gene match: 4. The CDR3 has 14 amino acids. The CDR3 sequence: CASSWRGHNTEAFF. The CDR3 region has the DNA TGTGCCAGCAGTTGGAGGGGGCATAACACTGAAGCTTTCTTT.

The chain recombines TRBV4-1 with TRBJ2-7; the D is unclear. The CDR3 covers 13 residues. Germline V gene data show CDR1 as MGHRA and CDR2 as YSYEKL. Trimming left V 4 bases short and J 1 base short, with 8 bases between. CDR3 sequence reads: CASSRSESYEQYF. DNA for the CDR3: TGCGCCAGCAGCCGCAGCGAGTCCTACGAGCAGTACTTC.

The chain joins TRBV7-3 to TRBJ1-5, with TRBD1 as a possible D gene (5 bases). Trimming stripped 1 base from V and 7 bases from J, with 20 bases between. In germline, CDR1 is SGHTA, CDR2 FQGTGA. The CDR3 spans 17 residues. The CDR3 loop is CASSLRDPMSPGQPQHF. Written as DNA, the CDR3 is TGTGCCAGCAGCTTAAGGGACCCCATGTCCCCGGGCCAGCCCCAGCATTTT.

This clone showed up just once. The CDR3 DNA reads TGTGCCAGCAGCCCCCGGGACGGGGCTTATTACGAGCAGTACTTC. Translated, it gives CASSPRDGAYYEQYF. The genes are TRBV28 and TRBJ2-7; D is perhaps TRBD1 or TRBD2 (5 bases each). The germline V gene encodes CDR1 MDHEN and CDR2 SYDVKM. CDR3 length: 15 amino acids. V lost 6 bases and J 4 bases, leaving 19 bases between the germline ends.

This chain joins TRBV27 and TRBJ1-1, with D possibly matching TRBD1 (5 bases). Germline V gene lookup returns CDR1 MNHEY and CDR2 SMNVEV (reference sequence). CDR3 length: 14 amino acids. V was clipped by 1 base and J by 7 bases, with 13 bases between them. The chain's CDR3 is CASSLFRGDREAFF. The CDR3, as DNA: TGTGCCAGCAGTTTATTTCGTGGGGACCGTGAAGCTTTCTTT.